Shown below are 16 T cell receptor beta chains from a single sample sequenced in a study of immune evolution from preneoplasia to lung adenocarcinoma. TCRdb's copy holds only in-frame clones and misses some; the assay was immunoSEQ multiplex PCR. Of around 3,500 clones detected, about 84% appear once; the ten largest clones hold about 5%. Material: FFPE lung adenocarcinoma in situ tissue. The receptor set was obtained from a person aged 65 to 79 with lung adenocarcinoma.

V and J are TRBV10-1 and TRBJ2-1; a weak D match, TRBD1 (6 bases). Germline V gene sequence: CDR1 WNHNN, CDR2 SYGVQD (reference sequence). The CDR3 has 15 residues. Trimming took 2 bases from V and 6 from J, leaving 14 bases between them. This CDR3 reads CASSERQALGNEQFF. CDR3 nucleotides: TGCGCCAGCAGTGAGAGACAGGCCTTGGGCAATGAGCAGTTCTTC.

There are a few counts of this clone. In DNA form, the CDR3 reads TGTGCCAGTGAATCAGGGGACGGTAGATACGAGCAGTACTTC. Translation gives CASESGDGRYEQYF. This chain links TRBV6-1 with TRBJ2-7; a weak D match, TRBD1 (6 bases). Trimming cost V 9 bases and J 4 bases, with 19 bases left between them. The CDR3 extends over 14 amino acids. Germline V gene sequence: CDR1 MNHNS, CDR2 SASEGT.

V gene TRBV12-5 combines with J gene TRBJ2-2; a weak D match, TRBD2 (6 bases). Trimming took 3 bases from V and 5 from J, leaving 19 bases between them. This CDR3 spans 17 amino acids. Germline CDR1 is LGHNT and CDR2 is FRNRAP. CDR3 region: CASGLGAGPGGTGELFF. CDR3 nucleotides: TGTGCTAGTGGTTTAGGGGCGGGACCCGGCGGGACCGGGGAGCTGTTTTTT.

The CDR3: CASNWGRQETQYF. The DNA of the CDR3 is TGTGCCAGCAATTGGGGGAGGCAAGAGACCCAGTACTTC. This chain links TRBV2 with TRBJ2-5; tentatively, D is TRBD2 (6 bases). Germline V lookup: CDR1 SNHLY, CDR2 FYNNEI. With 7 bases removed from V and 2 bases from J, the gap between germline ends came to 11 bases. This CDR3 contains 13 residues.

The chain recombines TRBV10-3 with TRBJ1-5; the D gene is possibly TRBD1 (5 bases). V was cut by 2 bases and J by 5 bases, with 10 bases left in between. CDR3 length: 14 amino acids. The V gene's germline CDR1 is ENHRY and CDR2 SYGVKD. CDR3 bases: TGTGCCATCAGTGAGCGGCAAGGGGATCAGCCCCAGCATTTT. Amino acids: CAISERQGDQPQHF.

The genes are TRBV5-5 and TRBJ2-7, with a tentative D call TRBD1 (6 bases). This CDR3 contains 16 residues. Per the germline V gene, CDR1 is SGHKS and CDR2 is YYEKEE (reference sequence). The ends were cut back, 4 bases at V and 5 bases at J, with 22 bases in the middle. The CDR3 coding sequence is TGTGCCAGCAGCCTGACTGCAGGGGTGGGATTCCACGAGCAGTACTTC. Translation: CASSLTAGVGFHEQYF.

The rearrangement joins TRBV27 to TRBJ2-5; 7 bases fit TRBD1. Germline-derived CDR1 and CDR2 are MNHEY and SMNVEV (reference sequence). This CDR3 comprises 17 residues. V lost 5 bases and J lost 2; bases outside the gene matches: 14. The CDR3 nucleotides are TGTGCCAGCAGTCCCCGGGACAGTATTTTCTCACAAGAGACCCAGTACTTC. Amino acid sequence: CASSPRDSIFSQETQYF.

The rearrangement links TRBV4-2 to TRBJ1-1; tentative D call: TRBD1 (5 bases). The germline V gene encodes CDR1 LGHNA and CDR2 YNFKEQ. The CDR3 sequence is 16 residues long. V was shortened by 3 bases and J by 4 bases, with 18 bases between the two germline ends. The CDR3 loop reads CASSQGPGPWGTEAFF. The CDR3 nucleotides are TGTGCCAGCAGCCAGGGTCCGGGACCCTGGGGCACTGAAGCTTTCTTT.

This clone was observed a few times. The genes are TRBV28 and TRBJ2-7; tentatively, D is TRBD2 (5 bases). The V end was cut by 8 bases, the J end by 0 bases, with 11 bases between. The CDR3 loop spans 13 amino acids. Germline values: CDR1 MDHEN, CDR2 SYDVKM. Written as DNA, the CDR3 is TGTGCCAGCCGGACTTTTAGCTCCTACGAGCAGTACTTC. It translates to CASRTFSSYEQYF.

The chain carries TRBV11-2 and TRBJ1-2; D ambiguous. Germline V gene sequence: CDR1 SGHAT, CDR2 FQNNGV. CDR3 length equals 13 residues. The V and J ends lost 3 bases and 8 bases respectively, with 13 bases between them. CDR3 in DNA: TGTGCCAGCAGCTTGGGTCTGGCCAACGGCTACACCTTC. Its protein product is CASSLGLANGYTF.

This chain uses TRBV2 with TRBJ2-7; D perhaps matches TRBD1 (6 bases). V lost 2 bases, J lost 7 bases, and 12 bases lay in between. CDR1 is SNHLY, CDR2 FYNNEI, per germline. This CDR3 contains 13 residues. CDR3: CASSETQGWEQYF. The CDR3 DNA reads as TGTGCCAGCAGTGAAACACAGGGTTGGGAGCAGTACTTC.

This sequence joins TRBV5-1 and TRBJ1-2, with TRBD1 as a possible D gene (6 bases). The CDR3 spans 13 residues. V was clipped by 1 base and J by 6 bases, with 10 bases between them. CDR1 and CDR2 from the germline V gene are SGHRS and YFSETQ. CDR3 in amino acids: CASSLSEGDGYTF. The CDR3 DNA reads TGCGCCAGCAGCTTGTCGGAGGGGGATGGCTACACCTTC.

V and J are TRBV5-3 and TRBJ2-7; D may be TRBD2 (5 bases). TRBV5-3 is an ORF; its function is uncertain. V was clipped by 4 bases and J by 3 bases, with 8 bases between them. The CDR3 length is 12 residues. The CDR3, as DNA: TGTGCCAGAAGCCCCGGACTCTACGAGCAGTACTTC. Its translation: CARSPGLYEQYF.

The V and J genes are TRBV2 and TRBJ2-5, with TRBD2 matching over 13 bases. The germline V gene encodes CDR1 SNHLY and CDR2 FYNNEI. There are 15 residues in the CDR3. V shed 8 bases, J shed 10 bases, and the junction held 13 bases outside the gene matches. CDR3 amino acids: CASLWTSGSYRDQYF. CDR3 bases: TGTGCCAGCCTTTGGACTAGCGGGAGTTATAGGGACCAGTACTTC.

In its sample, this clone was seen a few times. The chain employs TRBV28 and TRBJ2-5; TRBD2 matches 7 bases. The ends lost 8 bases at V and 3 bases at J; junction bases unmatched: 9. In germline, CDR1 is MDHEN, CDR2 SYDVKM. The CDR3 spans 14 residues. CDR3: CASALGGVKETQYF. The CDR3 DNA sequence: TGTGCCAGCGCCCTGGGGGGGGTAAAAGAGACCCAGTACTTC.

The V call is TRBV27, the J call TRBJ2-3, with TRBD2 matching over 13 bases. This CDR3 comprises 19 residues. Germline V gene data show CDR1 as MNHEY and CDR2 as SMNVEV (reference sequence). V gave up 5 bases and J gave up 0 bases; unmatched junction bases: 11. The CDR3 here is CASSPSPGLAGFSTDTQYF. In nucleotides, the CDR3 is TGTGCCAGCAGTCCCTCCCCGGGACTAGCGGGATTCAGCACAGATACGCAGTATTTT.